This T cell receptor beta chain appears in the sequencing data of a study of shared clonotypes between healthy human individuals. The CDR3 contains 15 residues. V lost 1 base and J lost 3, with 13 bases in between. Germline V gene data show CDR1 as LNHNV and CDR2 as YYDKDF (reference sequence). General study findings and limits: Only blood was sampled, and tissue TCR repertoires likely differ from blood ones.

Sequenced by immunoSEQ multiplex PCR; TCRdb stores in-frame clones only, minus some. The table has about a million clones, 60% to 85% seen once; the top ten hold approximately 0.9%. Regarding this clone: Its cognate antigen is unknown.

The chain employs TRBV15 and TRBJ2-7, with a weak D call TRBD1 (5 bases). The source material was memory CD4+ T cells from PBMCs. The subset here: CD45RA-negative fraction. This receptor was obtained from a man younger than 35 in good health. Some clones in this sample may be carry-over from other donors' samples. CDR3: CATSRVQGPSYEQYF. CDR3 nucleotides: TGTGCCACCAGCAGAGTTCAGGGCCCAAGCTACGAGCAGTACTTC.